The entry below gives a single T cell receptor (beta chain) sequence along with its context. Its antigen remains unidentified. There are 15 residues in the CDR3. Trimming at V came to 5 bases and at J to 2 bases, leaving 9 bases not matched to a gene. In germline, CDR1 is SGHTA, CDR2 FQGNSA. Measured with immunoSEQ multiplex PCR; TCRdb has only the in-frame clones, and not every one. The sample lists tens of thousands of clones, about 88% occurring once. This entry is derived from a study of Tregs in tolerant kidney transplant recipients. Study results and caveats: Some patients' samples used different primers over time, so nucleotide sequences weren't comparable. No direct test of biological reproducibility was done here. Findings come from small patient numbers and require larger validation. The most relevant donor-specific Treg TCRbeta repertoire apparently came from expansion with activated donor B cells.

Sequenced material: CD4+ T cells from blood, taken before the transplant. The origin of this receptor is a human donor who received a combined kidney and bone marrow transplant. The chain has TRBV7-2 and TRBJ2-7; TRBD2 matches at 7 bases. This chain's CDR3 is CASSPGLAAPYEQYF. CDR3 DNA: TGTGCCAGCAGCCCAGGGCTAGCGGCCCCCTACGAGCAGTACTTC.